These T cell receptor beta chains were read from a single sample in a study of T cell repertoires in cytomegalovirus infection. The antigens these receptors bind are not known. TCRdb recomputed calls from the reads with MiXCR, one row per CDR3 protein. Among 80,000 or so distinct CDR3 sequences, about 37% were seen once, and the ten largest hold 93%. Sample: CD8+ T cells from cultured PBMCs, taken from culture after CMV antigen stimulation. The receptors here all came from a human donor in good health (CMV status not recorded). Some clones in this sample may be carry-over from other donors' samples. Both conserved end residues are part of each CDR3. The order of the fields is J gene, clone size, V gene, D gene, CDR3 protein, CDR3 DNA. D genes are given only for firm matches. Clone size is not always given. Where it is, it says once, few, many or a class for expanded clones.

J gene: TRBJ2-1
clone size: few
V gene: TRBV7-8
D gene: -
CDR3 protein: CASSLGGGGANYNEQFF
CDR3 DNA: TGTGCCAGCAGCTTAGGTGGTGGGGGGGCAAACTACAATGAGCAGTTCTTC

J gene: TRBJ2-2
clone size: -
V gene: TRBV7-2
D gene: TRBD2
CDR3 protein: CASTGGRGVTGELFF
CDR3 DNA: TGTGCCAGCACCGGAGGGCGGGGGGTCACCGGGGAGCTGTTTTTT

J gene: TRBJ1-6
clone size: -
V gene: TRBV6-5
D gene: -
CDR3 protein: CASSWGGDNSPLHF
CDR3 DNA: TGTGCCAGCAGTTGGGGGGGTGATAATTCACCCCTCCACTTT

J gene: TRBJ1-5
clone size: -
V gene: TRBV2
D gene: -
CDR3 protein: CASRLGTGNQPQHF
CDR3 DNA: TGTGCCAGCAGACTCGGGACGGGCAATCAGCCCCAGCATTTT

J gene: TRBJ1-6
clone size: once
V gene: TRBV6-5
D gene: -
CDR3 protein: CASSYSLTGNSPLHF
CDR3 DNA: TGTGCCAGCAGTTACTCGCTTACAGGGAACTCACCCCTCCACTTT

J gene: TRBJ2-1
clone size: -
V gene: TRBV6-5
D gene: -
CDR3 protein: CASSYSSGSEFF
CDR3 DNA: TGTGCCAGCAGTTACTCGAGTGGTTCGGAGTTCTTC

J gene: TRBJ2-7
clone size: few
V gene: TRBV7-8
D gene: -
CDR3 protein: CASSSESAGSYEQYF
CDR3 DNA: TGTGCCAGCAGCTCCGAATCCGCGGGCTCCTACGAGCAGTACTTC

J gene: TRBJ1-4
clone size: once
V gene: TRBV20-1
D gene: -
CDR3 protein: CSARSGQFNEKLFF
CDR3 DNA: TGCAGTGCTAGGTCAGGACAGTTTAATGAAAAACTGTTTTTT

J gene: TRBJ1-2
clone size: few
V gene: TRBV29-1
D gene: -
CDR3 protein: CSVGADSNYGYTF
CDR3 DNA: TGCAGCGTAGGGGCAGATTCAAACTATGGCTACACCTTC

J gene: TRBJ2-3
clone size: few
V gene: TRBV7-8
D gene: TRBD2
CDR3 protein: CASSETSGGAVITDTQYF
CDR3 DNA: TGTGCCAGCAGCGAGACTAGCGGGGGGGCCGTCATCACAGATACGCAGTATTTT

J gene: TRBJ1-1
clone size: few
V gene: TRBV4-1
D gene: -
CDR3 protein: CASSPSRAGTEAFF
CDR3 DNA: TGCGCCAGCAGCCCCTCGCGGGCGGGCACTGAAGCTTTCTTT

J gene: TRBJ1-1
clone size: -
V gene: TRBV7-6
D gene: -
CDR3 protein: CASSFGRPDTEAFF
CDR3 DNA: TGTGCCAGCAGCTTCGGGAGGCCGGACACTGAAGCTTTCTTT

J gene: TRBJ2-7
clone size: -
V gene: TRBV9
D gene: -
CDR3 protein: CASSGTGDSRAYEQYF
CDR3 DNA: TGTGCCAGCAGCGGGACTGGAGACTCGAGGGCCTACGAGCAGTACTTC

J gene: TRBJ2-2
clone size: -
V gene: TRBV11-2
D gene: -
CDR3 protein: CASSLLDTGELFF
CDR3 DNA: TGTGCCAGCAGCCTCTTAGACACCGGGGAGCTGTTTTTT

J gene: TRBJ2-7
clone size: -
V gene: TRBV24-1
D gene: -
CDR3 protein: CATSDSYEQYF
CDR3 DNA: TGTGCCACCAGTGATTCTTACGAGCAGTACTTC

J gene: TRBJ1-2
clone size: -
V gene: TRBV15
D gene: TRBD1
CDR3 protein: CATSRAGQGAYYGYTF
CDR3 DNA: TGTGCCACCAGCAGAGCGGGACAGGGAGCCTACTATGGCTACACCTTC

J gene: TRBJ2-3
clone size: -
V gene: TRBV7-6
D gene: TRBD1
CDR3 protein: CASSFWGPGQGTDTQYF
CDR3 DNA: TGTGCCAGCAGCTTTTGGGGGCCAGGACAGGGCACAGATACGCAGTATTTT

J gene: TRBJ2-3
clone size: -
V gene: TRBV5-6
D gene: TRBD2
CDR3 protein: CASSWGLAGETPTTDTQYF
CDR3 DNA: TGTGCCAGCAGCTGGGGACTAGCGGGAGAAACACCGACCACAGATACGCAGTATTTT

J gene: TRBJ2-1
clone size: -
V gene: TRBV20-1
D gene: -
CDR3 protein: CSARDSTSYNEQFF
CDR3 DNA: TGCAGTGCCAGGGACTCAACGTCCTACAATGAGCAGTTCTTC

J gene: TRBJ1-6
clone size: once
V gene: TRBV4-1
D gene: -
CDR3 protein: CASSQDPGSPLHF
CDR3 DNA: TGCGCCAGCAGCCAAGATCCGGGTTCACCCCTCCACTTT

J gene: TRBJ2-7
clone size: -
V gene: TRBV4-1
D gene: -
CDR3 protein: CASSYLSEGSYEQYF
CDR3 DNA: TGCGCCAGCAGCTACCTATCCGAGGGCTCCTACGAGCAGTACTTC

J gene: TRBJ2-1
clone size: -
V gene: TRBV6-5
D gene: -
CDR3 protein: CASSYSLPGNEQFF
CDR3 DNA: TGTGCCAGCAGTTACTCGTTACCGGGCAATGAGCAGTTCTTC

J gene: TRBJ2-7
clone size: -
V gene: TRBV7-2
D gene: -
CDR3 protein: CASSFSGYEQYF
CDR3 DNA: TGTGCCAGCAGCTTCTCAGGCTACGAGCAGTACTTC

J gene: TRBJ2-2
clone size: -
V gene: TRBV7-2
D gene: -
CDR3 protein: CASSLVGGALGELFF
CDR3 DNA: TGTGCCAGCAGCTTAGTAGGGGGGGCCCTCGGGGAGCTGTTTTTT

J gene: TRBJ2-7
clone size: -
V gene: TRBV7-6
D gene: TRBD2
CDR3 protein: CASSSTGTTFYEQYF
CDR3 DNA: TGTGCCAGCAGCTCGACCGGGACTACCTTTTACGAGCAGTACTTC

J gene: TRBJ2-1
clone size: few
V gene: TRBV28
D gene: -
CDR3 protein: CASSLQRDRTYNEQFF
CDR3 DNA: TGTGCCAGCAGTTTACAGCGGGACAGGACGTACAATGAGCAGTTCTTC

J gene: TRBJ2-1
clone size: many
V gene: TRBV7-9
D gene: TRBD2
CDR3 protein: CASSLVGTSEEQFF
CDR3 DNA: TGTGCCAGCAGCTTAGTGGGGACTAGCGAAGAGCAGTTCTTC

J gene: TRBJ2-7
clone size: -
V gene: TRBV9
D gene: TRBD2
CDR3 protein: CASSAGTSEYEQYF
CDR3 DNA: TGTGCCAGCAGCGCCGGGACTAGCGAGTACGAGCAGTACTTC

J gene: TRBJ2-3
clone size: few
V gene: TRBV2
D gene: -
CDR3 protein: CASRGGYPSVDTQYF
CDR3 DNA: TGTGCCAGCAGAGGGGGATACCCCTCGGTAGATACGCAGTATTTT

J gene: TRBJ1-1
clone size: -
V gene: TRBV19
D gene: -
CDR3 protein: CASSRRAGVTEAFF
CDR3 DNA: TGTGCCAGTAGTAGGAGGGCAGGGGTAACTGAAGCTTTCTTT

J gene: TRBJ2-7
clone size: -
V gene: TRBV6-1
D gene: TRBD2
CDR3 protein: CASSEEATSGASSYEQYF
CDR3 DNA: TGTGCCAGCAGTGAAGAGGCGACTAGCGGGGCAAGCTCCTACGAGCAGTACTTC

J gene: TRBJ1-1
clone size: few
V gene: TRBV12-3/TRBV12-4
D gene: -
CDR3 protein: CASSKGGMNTEAFF
CDR3 DNA: TGTGCCAGCAGCAAAGGGGGAATGAACACTGAAGCTTTCTTT

J gene: TRBJ2-7
clone size: -
V gene: TRBV4-1
D gene: -
CDR3 protein: CASSQDPGTSYEQYF
CDR3 DNA: TGCGCCAGCAGCCAAGATCCAGGGACGTCCTACGAGCAGTACTTC

J gene: TRBJ2-4
clone size: -
V gene: TRBV7-3
D gene: -
CDR3 protein: CASSLIVEVNIQYF
CDR3 DNA: TGTGCCAGCAGCTTAATAGTAGAAGTAAACATTCAGTACTTC

J gene: TRBJ2-3
clone size: few
V gene: TRBV7-8
D gene: -
CDR3 protein: CASSLEEGPPVDTQYF
CDR3 DNA: TGTGCCAGCAGCTTGGAGGAGGGGCCGCCTGTAGATACGCAGTATTTT